This TCR beta chain was captured by sequencing in a study of human T cells and chemical hapten exposure (dated by TCRdb to 2020 to 2023). For the study in its entirety: For sensitization, 2% DPC in acetone was applied to a roughly 2 cm by roughly 2 cm area of upper inner arm skin. In alopecia patients, the study followed how the peripheral blood TCR repertoire changed in vivo over primary and secondary sensitization to diphenylcyclopropenone (DPC), a hapten. Twenty-nine alopecia patients gave blood for TCR sequencing at one to four time points (pre-sensitization, 2, 6 and 24 weeks). The mostly female patient cohort included alopecia areata with under or over 50% scalp involvement, alopecia totalis and alopecia universalis. Patch testing on the upper back used Finn chambers containing 0.01% DPC, with scoring done after 6 days according to International Contact Dermatitis Research Group standards. Patient blood was sampled pre-sensitization (week 0) and at 2, 6 and about 24 weeks after DPC sensitization. Each blood RNA sample was used to sequence both TCR alpha and TCR beta chains. Libraries were combined into a pool for sequencing, and differences in TCR yield between samples came mainly from small differences in library volumes within the pool. Throughout the approximately 26-week study period, patients were also given weekly therapeutic DPC doses on the scalp.

The library was obtained by RACE. This sample was sequenced with a NextSeq 500. Library preparation attached unique molecular identifiers to individual cDNA molecules for quantitative, reproducible TCR counting. Processing in the source paper ran as follows. The median number of TCRs per sample was 95,638, ranging from about 23,224 to 750,000. V, J and CDR3 annotation of the TCR reads was carried out using the Decombinator software suite. Every sample was subsampled to the same number of TCRs (28,000) for the PS versus PT1 abundance plots. Expanded TCRs were defined as absent before sensitization and observed at least eight times at the 2-week time point. Using fastp trimming at Q25 and MiXCR clonotype assembly, TCRdb reanalyzed the public sequencing data and kept in-frame beta chains. Rows merge per CDR3 protein into single entries with the most common DNA and genes. None of the V and J calls come from the authors' own analysis; TCRdb made them. Counted in this sample were approximately 32,000 distinct CDR3 sequences; 9.5% to 15% of them appeared once. The top ten clones comprise about 2.1% of the sample.

The time point tag for this specimen amounts to: pre-sensitization, week 0. The treatment or condition label, as the study defines it: therapeutic diphenylcyclopropenone sensitization with weekly scalp DPC. Total RNA was extracted from unfractionated whole blood that had been collected in Tempus Blood RNA tubes. Blood at each patch-test visit was drawn before the patch test was applied. Patients were eligible if aged 18 to 70, diagnosed with alopecia and judged suitable for DPC therapy, and pregnant patients were excluded. This clonotype has a handful of counts. This receptor's antigen is unknown. Base quality data are lacking; no much larger clone is found one base away. Clipping removes 3 bases from V and 1 base from J, with 7 as the unmatched junction base count. CDR1 and CDR2, per the germline V gene, are MDHEN and SYDVKM. The CDR3 goes from the cysteine to the phenylalanine over 16 residues. The retained sequence is limited to the CDR3, 48 bases, with the frame set at the first base.

Study-wide conclusions, independent of this receptor: Patch test score was positively correlated with the number of PT1 expanded TCRs, with significance at thresholds 8, 16 and 32 but not at 4. Compared with pre-sensitization or healthy control sets, expanded TCRs formed significantly more large CDR3 similarity clusters, which is consistent with antigen-driven responses. All patients had alopecia, a presumed autoimmune disease, so their immune response might differ from that of healthy individuals. DPC sensitization did not change how many TCRs were above 1 in 1000 frequency, and no evidence was found of alterations in global repertoire structure. After repeated subsampling, the strength of the expansion versus patch-test correlation and the threshold at which it became significant changed.

The V and J genes are TRBV28 and TRBJ2-5, and 8 junctional nucleotides match TRBD2. The TCR comes from a woman between 35 and 50 years old with alopecia areata. Some clones in this sample may be carry-over from other donors' samples. The sample in question was whole blood, obtained in connection with sensitization to the hapten diphenylcyclopropenone (DPC). The DNA sequence is given as TGTGCCAGCAGTTTCCCCGGGGGGGGCCCCCAAGAGACCCAGTACTTC. The translation is CASSFPGGGPQETQYF.